The clone carrying this T cell receptor (beta chain) came up once. The sample is drawn from a study of CD8 T cells in Susac syndrome. Germline CDR1 is LGHNA and CDR2 is YSLEER. This CDR3 comprises 18 residues. V gave up 0 bases and J gave up 4 bases; unmatched junction bases: 12. With random hexamers, about 0.5 to 1 ug RNA was reverse transcribed. TCRdb reanalysed the immunoSEQ multiplex PCR reads using MiXCR and keeps one entry per CDR3 protein. Of 74,000 or so distinct CDR3 sequences in the sample, just over 90% were seen once. This chain uses TRBV4-3 with TRBJ2-1; 7 nucleotides agree with TRBD2. Sequenced input: CD4+ T cells from PBMCs. The sequence was collected from a human donor with Susac syndrome. Written as DNA, the CDR3 is TGCGCCAGCAGCCAAGATCAAGGAGAGCGGGACTCATACAATGAGCAGTTCTTC. This gives the protein CASSQDQGERDSYNEQFF.